The present T cell receptor (beta chain) was sequenced within a study of blood T cell repertoires in COVID-19. Study summary: The study drew acute and convalescent COVID-19 samples from the United States, Italy and Spain.

As handled by the study authors: Amplification with reference gene primers provided the estimates of nucleated cell counts. Repertoires were generated with immunoSEQ multiplex PCR, while TCRdb's copy carries only in-frame clones and drops some. The D gene and trimming were derived from the DNA, and the V and J assignments and clone size from that table. The sample has 100,000 to 150,000 clones, less than 75% seen once; the top ten hold approximately 0.79%. The germline V gene encodes CDR1 KGHSH and CDR2 LQKENI. The CDR3 extends over 13 amino acids. V was clipped by 3 bases and J by 0 bases, with 6 bases between them. This clone was recorded only once.

Sample: peripheral blood. The chain recombines TRBV18 with TRBJ2-7, with no clear D. The receptor was isolated from a human donor with acute or convalescent COVID-19. The donor label of this sample is uncertain. The CDR3 DNA reads as TGTGCCAGCTCACCGACAAGCTCCTACGAGCAGTACTTC. Translating gives CASSPTSSYEQYF. Drawing the rest from reference TRBV18 and TRBJ2-7, the complete variable domain is NAGVMQNPRHLVRRRGQEARLRCSPMKGHSHVYWYRQLPEEGLKFMVYLQKENIIDESGMPKERFSAEFPKEGPSILRIQQVVRGDSAAYFCASSPTSSYEQYFGPGTRLTVT.